This T cell receptor (beta chain) was observed in a study of T cell responses to AZD1222 COVID-19 vaccine. Study context: Second-dose schedules of about 4 or about 12 weeks were combined.

The trim removed 3 bases at V and 5 bases at J, leaving 5 bases unmatched. The germline CDR1 and CDR2 sequences are ENHRY and SYGVKD. CDR3 length: 15 residues. General study points: Epitopes outside B.1.351 and B.1.1.7 mutated regions reportedly drew nearly half of spike TCRs. Spike as a whole was targeted by vaccine-associated CD4 TCRs, dominant at 160-218 and 743-854.

Profiling relied on immunoSEQ multiplex PCR, and the TCRdb table lists in-frame clones only, not all of them. The sample carries 120,000 or so clones, about nine tenths recorded once. About this clone: Its antigen is as yet unknown.

This chain joins TRBV10-3 and TRBJ1-1; TRBD1 aligns across 11 bases. Source: peripheral blood, taken on day 0 of AZD1222 vaccination. The clonotype originates from an adult in good health. The CDR3 DNA follows: TGTGCCATCAGTGATGGGACAGGGGGATGGACTGAAGCTTTCTTT. It yields the protein CAISDGTGGWTEAFF.